The sequence of this T cell receptor beta chain was determined in a study of cytomegalovirus exposure and HLA in healthy donors. About the study: Membership in the Caucasian-associated ancestry cluster was found for around 85% of almost 400 genotyped donors.

The CDR3 is made up of 13 amino acids. V lost 5 bases to trimming and J lost 8 bases, with 11 bases between them. From germline, CDR1 is SGHDT and CDR2 YYEEEE. A multiplex PCR was run with 60 Vbeta primers and 13 Jbeta primers. Measured with immunoSEQ multiplex PCR; TCRdb has only the in-frame clones, and not every one. Altogether over 120,000 clones are present, approximately 82% being singletons, with the ten largest covering approximately 1.5%. Study-wide results and limits: The study listed approximately 160 cytomegalovirus-associated TCR beta chains.

This clone was detected once. Its target is not known. The sequence was collected from a man aged 25 to 40 in good health and CMV-seropositive. V and J are TRBV5-6 and TRBJ1-6, with D possibly matching TRBD1 (6 bases). The specimen sequenced was PBMCs. This chain's CDR3 is CASRTQGHSPLHF. Here the CDR3 DNA reads TGTGCCAGCAGAACTCAGGGGCATTCACCCCTCCACTTT.